Following are 31 T cell receptor beta chains from one sample sequenced in a study of human T cells and chemical hapten exposure. Described time point: patch test 3, about 24 weeks after DPC sensitization. Indicated treatment: therapeutic diphenylcyclopropenone sensitization with weekly scalp DPC. Each CDR3 protein is one row after TCRdb ran MiXCR on the RACE reads. The sample has 85,000 to 100,000 distinct CDR3 sequences; roughly a quarter are singletons. The sample consisted of whole blood, taken in connection with sensitization to the hapten diphenylcyclopropenone (DPC). All receptors derive from a man aged 40-49 years with alopecia areata. Some clones in this sample may be carry-over from other donors' samples.

This clonotype has more than one count but fewer than ten. This chain uses TRBV20-1 with TRBJ1-1; 8 nucleotides match TRBD1. Germline lookup yields CDR1 DFQATT and CDR2 SNEGSKA (reference sequence). The ends lost 0 bases at V and 9 bases at J; junction bases unmatched: 6. The CDR3 loop spans 13 amino acids. The CDR3 is CSARETPRGQAFF. The DNA for the CDR3 is TGCAGTGCTAGAGAAACGCCCAGGGGGCAAGCTTTCTTT.

This clonotype was detected a few times. The V gene is TRBV28, the J gene TRBJ1-5; TRBD1 agrees at 8 bases. Germline V gene sequence: CDR1 MDHEN, CDR2 SYDVKM. Trimming cost V 6 bases and J 2 bases; bases outside gene matches: 6. The CDR3 sequence is 15 residues long. The CDR3 bases are TGTGCCAGCAGCCTGACAGGGGCGCGCAATCAGCCCCAGCATTTT. Translated, it gives CASSLTGARNQPQHF.

The sample holds many counts of this clonotype. In DNA form, the CDR3 reads TGCAGTGCTAGAGGAGGCTGGGTTGGGAAAGATACGCAGTATTTT. This codes for CSARGGWVGKDTQYF. The chain couples TRBV20-1 to TRBJ2-3; no firm D call. The V end was cut by 1 base, the J end by 5 bases, with 16 bases between. Germline CDR1 DFQATT, CDR2 SNEGSKA (reference sequence). This CDR3 region has 15 residues.

To note about this clonotype: This is likely a read error, given that the CDR3 carries no conserved phenylalanine or tryptophan at its end. This chain links TRBV7-3 with TRBJ2-1, with 8 bases matching TRBD1. The CDR3 extends over 15 amino acids. Trimming removed 3 bases from V and 2 bases from J; junction bases left unmatched: 3. Germline CDR1 SGHTA, CDR2 FQGTGA. The CDR3 bases are TGTGCCAGCAGCTTTCAGGGGGCTGCCTACAATGAGCAGTTCTCC. This codes for CASSFQGAAYNEQFS.

A few counts support this clonotype. The rearrangement links TRBV7-9 to TRBJ1-2, with unresolved D. Germline CDR1 reads SEHNR; CDR2 reads FQNEAQ (reference sequence). The CDR3 loop spans 13 amino acids. V was clipped by 3 bases and J by 8 bases, with 13 bases between them. The CDR3 region is CASSFEGRSGYTF. DNA for the CDR3: TGTGCCAGCAGCTTCGAGGGCAGAAGCGGCTACACCTTC. Looking up the rest from reference TRBV7-9 and TRBJ1-2 gives the full variable domain: DTGVSQNPRHKITKRGQNVTFRCDPISEHNRLYWYRQTLGQGPEFLTYFQNEAQLEKSRLLSDRFSAERPKGSFSTLEIQRTEQGDSAMYLCASSFEGRSGYTFGSGTRLTVV.

This clonotype was picked up a small number of times. V usage is TRBV18 and J usage is TRBJ2-2, with no clear D. Trimming took off 3 bases at V and 2 bases at J, with 7 bases between the two ends. The V gene's germline CDR1 is KGHSH and CDR2 LQKENI. The CDR3 extends over 14 amino acids. The CDR3 sequence is CASSPKRNTGELFF. The CDR3 DNA reads TGTGCCAGCTCACCGAAGCGAAACACCGGGGAGCTGTTTTTT.

The genes are TRBV28 and TRBJ2-3; 10 bases are a match to TRBD1. The J segment lost 4 bases and the V segment lost 4 bases, leaving 14 bases of the junction unmatched. The CDR3 spans 18 residues. Germline assignment: CDR1 MDHEN and CDR2 SYDVKM. CDR3: CASSSLRQGAWVADTQYF. In nucleotides, the CDR3 is TGTGCCAGCAGTTCCCTCCGACAGGGGGCGTGGGTGGCAGATACGCAGTATTTT.

The V and J genes are TRBV28 and TRBJ1-6; D is possibly TRBD1 (5 bases). The CDR3 is made up of 16 amino acids. V dropped 6 bases and J dropped 0 bases, with 12 bases sitting between them. In germline, CDR1 is MDHEN, CDR2 SYDVKM. CDR3 in amino acids: CASSPGANSYNSPLHF. DNA for the CDR3: TGTGCCAGCAGCCCTGGGGCTAACTCCTATAATTCACCCCTCCACTTT.

The chain's CDR3 is CASSFPTSGVSLAKNIQYF. The CDR3 nucleotides read TGTGCCAGCAGCTTTCCGACTAGCGGGGTCTCCCTAGCCAAAAACATTCAGTACTTC. The chain has TRBV7-9 and TRBJ2-4; the match to TRBD2 covers 11 bases. Losses at the gene ends were 3 bases for V and 0 bases for J; bases not matched to a gene: 10. CDR1 is SEHNR and CDR2 is FQNEAQ in the germline V gene (reference sequence). CDR3 size: 19 residues.

The rearrangement uses TRBV12-3 or TRBV12-4 and TRBJ2-6, with 7 bases fitting TRBD1. The CDR3 totals 19 residues. Losses at the gene ends were 2 bases for V and 0 bases for J; bases not matched to a gene: 10. In DNA form, the CDR3 reads TGTGCCAGCAGTTTAAGGCCGGGACAGCCCGACTCTGGGGCCAACGTCCTGACTTTC. Amino acids: CASSLRPGQPDSGANVLTF.

This clonotype was picked up a small number of times. This chain joins TRBV15 and TRBJ1-6; 7 bases fit TRBD1. V lost 0 bases, J lost 13 bases, and 9 bases stayed unmatched. The CDR3 runs to 15 residues. Germline CDR1 LNHNV, CDR2 YYDKDF (reference sequence). For the CDR3, the DNA is TGTGCCACCAGCAGAGAGACGGGACAGCTCTATCCCCTCCACTTT. Protein product: CATSRETGQLYPLHF.

V usage is TRBV12-3 or TRBV12-4 and J usage is TRBJ1-5; D not certain. Trimming removed 3 bases at V and 4 bases at J, with 13 bases between. The length of the CDR3 is 15 residues. CDR3: CASSLLYGRNQPQHF. CDR3 coding DNA: TGTGCCAGCAGTTTGTTGTATGGCCGGAATCAGCCCCAGCATTTT.

V is TRBV7-2 and J is TRBJ1-2; TRBD1 is a possible D gene (6 bases). Looked up from germline, CDR1 is SGHTA and CDR2 is FQGNSA. V lost 5 bases and J 2 bases, leaving 15 bases between the germline ends. The CDR3 is made up of 15 amino acids. The CDR3 protein is CASSAQGPSNYGYTF. The CDR3 nucleotides read TGTGCCAGCAGCGCACAGGGTCCTTCAAACTATGGCTACACCTTC.

This clonotype was counted once. The V gene is TRBV6-2 or TRBV6-3, the J gene TRBJ2-5; TRBD1 aligns across 8 bases. The CDR3 sequence is 13 residues long. The trim removed 6 bases at V and 5 bases at J, leaving 5 bases unmatched. Germline V gene data show CDR1 as MNHEY and CDR2 as SVGEGT. The chain's CDR3 is CASRRTGSETQYF. The CDR3 bases are TGTGCCAGCAGGAGGACAGGGTCGGAGACCCAGTACTTC.

Judged by abundance, this clonotype is medium-sized. This rearrangement joins TRBV20-1 to TRBJ1-1; D might be TRBD1 (6 bases). Germline V gene data show CDR1 as DFQATT and CDR2 as SNEGSKA (reference sequence). CDR3 length: 17 amino acids. V lost 1 base to trimming and J lost 5 bases, with 23 bases between them. CDR3 in DNA: TGCAGTGCTAGAGGATGGGAACAGGGAGGAGGAAAGACTGAAGCTTTCTTT. Its translation is CSARGWEQGGGKTEAFF.

This clonotype was seen repeatedly, ten times or more. V gene TRBV12-3 or TRBV12-4 combines with J gene TRBJ1-1; 8 bases match TRBD1. J was trimmed by 4 bases and V by 2 bases; bases with no gene match: 3. CDR3 length: 14 residues. DNA for the CDR3: TGTGCCAGCAGTTTAAGGACAGGGAGCACTGAAGCTTTCTTT. The encoded protein is CASSLRTGSTEAFF.

The chain couples TRBV20-1 to TRBJ2-7; D gene unclear. Per germline, CDR1 DFQATT and CDR2 SNEGSKA (reference sequence). V lost 5 bases to trimming and J lost 0 bases, with 8 bases between them. The CDR3 has 12 residues. CDR3 region: CSACKDSYEQYF. The CDR3 DNA sequence: TGCAGTGCTTGTAAGGACTCCTACGAGCAGTACTTC.

In its sample, this clonotype was seen a few times. The CDR3 protein is CASSPPRPLRRGNGSGNTIYF. The CDR3 DNA follows: TGTGCCAGCTCACCACCTAGACCCCTCCGGCGGGGGAACGGGTCTGGAAACACCATATATTTT. The chain couples TRBV18 to TRBJ1-3; a possible D gene is TRBD1 (5 bases). The CDR3 length is 21 residues. With 0 bases removed from V and 1 base from J, the gap between germline ends came to 25 bases. The germline V gene encodes CDR1 KGHSH and CDR2 LQKENI.

This clonotype has just a few counts. The CDR3 DNA follows: TGTGCCAGCCAGGGAGACTCGTGGAATTCACCCCTCCACTTT. It is translated as CASQGDSWNSPLHF. The chain uses TRBV12-3 or TRBV12-4 and TRBJ1-6, with D possibly TRBD1 on 5 matching bases. V gave up 8 bases and J gave up 7 bases, with 15 bases separating them. The CDR3 has 14 residues.

The CDR3 spells CASSLRRGNVLTF. The CDR3 bases are TGTGCCAGCAGTTTACGACGTGGCAACGTCCTGACTTTC. This sequence joins TRBV28 and TRBJ2-6; no clear D gene. The CDR3 consists of 13 residues. The germline V gene has CDR1 MDHEN and CDR2 SYDVKM. V lost 2 bases and J lost 9, with 8 bases in between.

This clonotype was seen a single time. The chain employs TRBV27 and TRBJ2-3; the D is unclear. V lost 4 bases, J lost 2 bases, and 19 bases lay in between. The CDR3 consists of 17 residues. Germline V lookup: CDR1 MNHEY, CDR2 SMNVEV (reference sequence). The CDR3 spells CASSSPSSPSDTDTQYF. The CDR3 region has the DNA TGTGCCAGCAGTTCTCCAAGTTCACCCTCTGACACAGATACGCAGTATTTT.

The V call is TRBV6-6, the J call TRBJ2-2; no reliable D call. This CDR3 has 18 amino acids. Between the trimmed V and J ends, which lost 0 bases and 0 bases, there was a span of 14 bases. Germline V gene data show CDR1 as MNHNY and CDR2 as SVGAGI (reference sequence). CDR3 sequence (DNA): TGTGCCAGCAGTTACTCAACGACCGTGGTGGCGAACACCGGGGAGCTGTTTTTT. Its protein product is CASSYSTTVVANTGELFF.

This clonotype was recorded a few times. The chain links TRBV27 to TRBJ2-4; TRBD1 agrees at 10 bases. V lost 1 base to trimming and J lost 1 base; unmatched junction nucleotides: 1. This CDR3 contains 16 residues. Germline V gene data show CDR1 as MNHEY and CDR2 as SMNVEV (reference sequence). The CDR3 region is CASSLLGQGAKNIQYF. The CDR3, as DNA: TGTGCCAGCAGTTTATTGGGACAGGGGGCCAAAAACATTCAGTACTTC.

The chain uses TRBV12-3 or TRBV12-4 and TRBJ1-4; the D gene is possibly TRBD1 (6 bases). V lost 6 bases to trimming and J lost 2 bases, with 10 bases between them. The CDR3 runs to 14 residues. CDR3: CASRPQGTNEKLFF. The CDR3, as DNA: TGTGCCAGCAGGCCACAGGGCACTAATGAAAAACTGTTTTTT.

The chain uses TRBV29-1 and TRBJ1-5, with TRBD1 matching over 9 bases. This CDR3 comprises 12 residues. V trimming: 6 bases; J trimming: 5 bases; junction bases outside the gene matches: 2. Germline V lookup: CDR1 SQVTM, CDR2 ANQGSEA. The CDR3 region has the DNA TGCAGCGTACGGACAGGGGATCAGCCCCAGCATTTT. Amino acids: CSVRTGDQPQHF.

This clonotype was detected only once. The J gene is TRBJ2-7, the V gene TRBV28, with TRBD1 as a possible D gene (8 bases). In germline, CDR1 is MDHEN, CDR2 SYDVKM. This CDR3 has 15 residues. Trimming stripped 6 bases from V and 2 bases from J, with 17 bases between. The CDR3 DNA sequence: TGTGCCAGCAGGAAACAGGGGGGGAGAACCTACGAGCAGTACTTC. It translates to CASRKQGGRTYEQYF.

This clonotype occurred a few times. The chain is built from TRBV12-3 or TRBV12-4 and TRBJ2-2; a weak D match, TRBD2 (5 bases). This CDR3 spans 15 amino acids. V gave up 2 bases and J gave up 7 bases, with 14 bases separating them. The CDR3 nucleotides are TGTGCCAGCAGTTTATCAGGACTGAACTTCGGGGAGCTGTTTTTT. Protein product: CASSLSGLNFGELFF.

This sequence joins TRBV6-1 and TRBJ1-1, with D possibly matching TRBD1 (6 bases). V was trimmed by 2 bases and J by 0 bases, leaving 13 bases between them. CDR1 and CDR2 from the germline V gene are MNHNS and SASEGT. This CDR3 spans 16 amino acids. The CDR3 spells CASSEPQGHLNTEAFF. DNA for the CDR3: TGTGCCAGCAGTGAACCCCAGGGGCATTTGAACACTGAAGCTTTCTTT.

At least ten counts were recorded for this clonotype. The rearrangement links TRBV7-2 to TRBJ1-5; no definite D call. V was clipped by 3 bases and J by 4 bases, with 7 bases between them. The CDR3 has 13 amino acids. Per germline, CDR1 SGHTA and CDR2 FQGNSA. The CDR3 DNA sequence: TGTGCCAGCAGCTTTGGCGGTAATCAGCCCCAGCATTTT. Encoded protein: CASSFGGNQPQHF.

The V and J genes are TRBV5-5 and TRBJ2-3; D perhaps matches TRBD1 (6 bases). V was cut by 0 bases and J by 1 base, with 18 bases left in between. Germline assignment: CDR1 SGHKS and CDR2 YYEKEE (reference sequence). The CDR3 spans 18 residues. The CDR3 sequence: CASSLGQNRVRGTDTQYF. The CDR3 coding sequence is TGTGCCAGCAGCTTGGGTCAGAACAGGGTGAGGGGCACAGATACGCAGTATTTT.

This rearrangement joins TRBV27 to TRBJ2-7; 7 bases line up with TRBD2. Germline V gene data show CDR1 as MNHEY and CDR2 as SMNVEV (reference sequence). The CDR3 contains 15 residues. V was pared by 4 bases and J by 1 base, with 7 bases of the junction left unmatched. The CDR3 loop is CASSWGGGGSYEQYF. CDR3 nucleotide sequence: TGTGCCAGCAGTTGGGGCGGCGGGGGTTCCTACGAGCAGTACTTC.